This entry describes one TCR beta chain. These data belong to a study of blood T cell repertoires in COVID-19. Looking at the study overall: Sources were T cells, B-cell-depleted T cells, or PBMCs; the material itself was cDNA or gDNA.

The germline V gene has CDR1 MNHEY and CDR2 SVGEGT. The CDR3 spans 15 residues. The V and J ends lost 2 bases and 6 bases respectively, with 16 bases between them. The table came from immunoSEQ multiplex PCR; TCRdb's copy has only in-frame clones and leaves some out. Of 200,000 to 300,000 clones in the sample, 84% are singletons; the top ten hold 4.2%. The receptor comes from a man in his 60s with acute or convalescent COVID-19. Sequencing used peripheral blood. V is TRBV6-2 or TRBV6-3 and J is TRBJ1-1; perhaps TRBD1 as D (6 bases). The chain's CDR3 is CASSYGNGGLAEAFF. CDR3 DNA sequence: TGTGCCAGCAGTTACGGGAACGGGGGGCTCGCTGAAGCTTTCTTT.